The 24 T cell receptor beta chains below all came from one sample that was sequenced in a study of Graves' ophthalmopathy and Graves' hyperthyroidism. Investigators amplified TCR beta CDR3 regions from RNA transcripts. HTBI primers primed a first-round RT-PCR, and a second-round multiplex PCR followed. Each CDR3 protein is one row after TCRdb ran MiXCR on the multiplex PCR reads. The profile shows about 400,000 distinct CDR3 sequences, around 18% of them singletons. Sample: peripheral blood. The receptors stem from a woman aged 18-29 years with Graves' ophthalmopathy.

Many counts were recorded for this clonotype. V usage is TRBV20-1 and J usage is TRBJ2-5; D not certain. This CDR3 is 10 amino acids long. Germline CDR1 reads DFQATT; CDR2 reads SNEGSKA (reference sequence). V gave up 7 bases and J gave up 3 bases, with 6 bases separating them. The CDR3 bases are TGCAGTGTCCGGGAAGAGACCCAGTACTTC. It is translated as CSVREETQYF.

V usage is TRBV7-9 and J usage is TRBJ2-7; no firm D call. The CDR3 covers 14 residues. Germline CDR1 reads SEHNR; CDR2 reads FQNEAQ (reference sequence). Trimming left V 6 bases short and J 3 bases short, with 15 bases between. The CDR3 region is CASSQTHGGYEQYF. The DNA for the CDR3 is TGTGCCAGCAGTCAAACCCACGGCGGCTACGAGCAGTACTTC. The entire variable domain, with the rest obtained from reference TRBV7-9 and TRBJ2-7, is as follows: DTGVSQNPRHKITKRGQNVTFRCDPISEHNRLYWYRQTLGQGPEFLTYFQNEAQLEKSRLLSDRFSAERPKGSFSTLEIQRTEQGDSAMYLCASSQTHGGYEQYFGPGTRLTVT.

The table lists this clonotype with a few counts. The chain combines TRBV4-3 with TRBJ2-7; D is tentatively TRBD1 or TRBD2 (6 bases each). Trimming removed 0 bases from V and 0 bases from J, with 12 bases in between. Germline V gene data show CDR1 as LGHNA and CDR2 as YSLEER. The CDR3 loop spans 16 amino acids. This CDR3 reads CASSQDAGGPSYEQYF. DNA of the CDR3: TGCGCCAGCAGCCAAGATGCCGGGGGCCCCTCCTACGAGCAGTACTTC.

In its sample, this clonotype was seen many times. This sequence joins TRBV28 and TRBJ1-6, with 8 bases fitting TRBD1. This CDR3 has 17 residues. V lost 4 bases, J lost 11 bases, and 16 bases stayed unmatched. Germline assignment: CDR1 MDHEN and CDR2 SYDVKM. CDR3 sequence (DNA): TGTGCCAGCAGTTCTTCCGGACAGGGAGGGGGCAGGGCACCCCTCCACTTT. Amino acid sequence: CASSSSGQGGGRAPLHF.

The rearrangement links TRBV6-2 or TRBV6-3 to TRBJ2-3, with 10 positions matching TRBD2. J gave up 0 bases and V 0 bases, and 3 bases lay outside the gene matches. Looked up from germline, CDR1 is MNHEY and CDR2 is SVGEGT. The CDR3 covers 17 residues. DNA for the CDR3: TGTGCCAGCAGTTACTCGGGAGCGGGAGGGAGCACAGATACGCAGTATTTT. Amino acid sequence: CASSYSGAGGSTDTQYF.

About this clonotype: One end of the junction varies from germline; a read error may be responsible. The chain links TRBV6-1 to TRBJ2-5, with unresolved D. Germline values: CDR1 MNHNS, CDR2 SASEGT. This CDR3 spans 13 amino acids. The CDR3 DNA reads TGTGCCATCAGTGAGTCAGCGAGAGAGACCCAGTACTTC. This translates into CAISESARETQYF.

This clonotype was observed at least ten times. The V gene is TRBV7-9, the J gene TRBJ1-5; no clear D. The germline gives CDR1 SEHNR, CDR2 FQNEAQ (reference sequence). Trimming took off 0 bases at V and 2 bases at J, with 8 bases between the two ends. The CDR3 length is 15 residues. CDR3: CASSLAGSRNQPQHF. DNA of the CDR3: TGTGCCAGCAGCTTAGCGGGGAGCCGCAATCAGCCCCAGCATTTT.

Ten or more counts support this clonotype. V usage is TRBV6-5 and J usage is TRBJ2-5; D uncertain. Trimming took off 2 bases at V and 5 bases at J, with 12 bases between the two ends. Germline lookup yields CDR1 MNHEY and CDR2 SVGAGI. CDR3 size: 14 residues. The CDR3 loop reads CASSYKPLRETQYF. The CDR3 DNA reads TGTGCCAGCAGTTACAAACCCCTAAGGGAGACCCAGTACTTC.

In this sample, this clonotype turned up many times. The chain links TRBV5-1 to TRBJ1-1; 7 positions match TRBD1. With V trimmed by 0 bases and J by 0 bases, 5 bases remained unmatched. CDR1 and CDR2 (germline): SGHRS, YFSETQ. The length of the CDR3 is 16 residues. DNA of the CDR3: TGCGCCAGCAGCTTGGGACAGGGACCCATGAACACTGAAGCTTTCTTT. Amino acids: CASSLGQGPMNTEAFF.

This clonotype was seen at least ten times. V gene TRBV19 combines with J gene TRBJ1-5; D call uncertain. The germline V gene has CDR1 LNHDA and CDR2 SQIVND (reference sequence). This CDR3 comprises 15 residues. Trimming took off 1 base at V and 2 bases at J, with 9 bases between the two ends. The DNA for the CDR3 is TGTGCCAGTAGTATAGGAGGCGATGGCAATCAGCCCCAGCATTTT. Protein sequence: CASSIGGDGNQPQHF.

The rearrangement links TRBV2 to TRBJ1-1, with 9 bases lining up with TRBD1. V gave up 5 bases and J gave up 5 bases; unmatched junction bases: 9. Germline V gene data show CDR1 as SNHLY and CDR2 as FYNNEI. The CDR3 extends over 15 amino acids. The CDR3 nucleotides are TGTGCCAGCAGTCCCTACAGGGGGCAGGGGACTGAAGCTTTCTTT. Residues: CASSPYRGQGTEAFF.

This clonotype was counted once. The rearrangement uses TRBV11-2 and TRBJ2-4, with 9 bases matching TRBD1. The CDR3 runs 13 residues. Germline V gives CDR1 SGHAT, CDR2 FQNNGV. J gave up 13 bases and V 6 bases, and 10 bases lay outside the gene matches. Here the CDR3 reads CASSSTGTGQQYF. In nucleotides, the CDR3 is TGTGCCAGCAGTTCAACCGGGACAGGGCAACAGTACTTC.

This clonotype appeared many times. In DNA form, the CDR3 reads TGTGCCAGCAGTTTAGTGGCAGGGGATCAGCCCCAGCATTTT. It codes for CASSLVAGDQPQHF. V gene TRBV12-3 or TRBV12-4 combines with J gene TRBJ1-5, with D maybe TRBD1 (6 bases). This CDR3 is 14 amino acids long. The V and J ends lost 1 base and 5 bases respectively, with 9 bases between them.

This clonotype was seen repeatedly, ten times or more. The chain employs TRBV13 and TRBJ2-7; TRBD2 matches at 10 bases. Germline CDR1 is PRHDT and CDR2 is FYEKMQ (reference sequence). CDR3 size: 15 residues. V dropped 5 bases and J dropped 0; count of bases not matched to a gene: 4. The CDR3 reads CASSVTSGTSYEQYF. CDR3 bases: TGTGCCAGCAGCGTAACTAGCGGGACCTCCTACGAGCAGTACTTC.

CDR3 DNA sequence: TGTGCCAGCTTCCAGGGTGATGGCTACACCTTC. Translating it yields CASFQGDGYTF. This chain uses TRBV6-1 with TRBJ1-2; possible D gene TRBD1, 5 bases. V dropped 8 bases and J dropped 6 bases, with 10 bases sitting between them. The CDR3 consists of 11 residues. The germline V gene encodes CDR1 MNHNS and CDR2 SASEGT.

This clonotype has at least ten counts. V usage is TRBV6-5 and J usage is TRBJ2-7; maybe TRBD1 (5 bases). V lost 6 bases to trimming and J lost 1 base, with 10 bases between them. The CDR3 extends over 13 amino acids. CDR1 MNHEY and CDR2 SVGAGI come from the germline V gene. The CDR3 is CASSLQVSYEQYF. The CDR3 DNA reads as TGTGCCAGCAGCTTACAGGTTTCCTACGAGCAGTACTTC.

The table lists this clonotype with many counts. This sequence joins TRBV5-1 and TRBJ1-2; D gene ambiguous. V lost 4 bases and J 4 bases, leaving 11 bases between the germline ends. Germline V gives CDR1 SGHRS, CDR2 YFSETQ. The CDR3 covers 13 residues. Here the CDR3 reads CASSMGGSYGYTF. In nucleotides, the CDR3 is TGCGCCAGCAGCATGGGAGGGTCCTATGGCTACACCTTC.

This clonotype came up many times. The genes are TRBV28 and TRBJ1-5; TRBD1 is a possible D gene (5 bases). The germline V and J ends were trimmed by 8 bases and 3 bases, with 20 bases remaining between them. The length of the CDR3 is 16 residues. Germline lookup yields CDR1 MDHEN and CDR2 SYDVKM. As DNA, the CDR3 is TGTGCCAGCGTAACACAACAGGCGCCCTCCAATCAGCCCCAGCATTTT. Residues: CASVTQQAPSNQPQHF.

This clonotype occurred many times. This chain links TRBV7-9 with TRBJ1-2; a possible D gene is TRBD1 (5 bases). The CDR3 contains 14 residues. CDR1 is SEHNR, CDR2 FQNEAQ, per germline (reference sequence). V was shortened by 3 bases and J by 4 bases, with 12 bases between the two germline ends. CDR3 nucleotide sequence: TGTGCCAGCAGCTTCGCAGGGAGGGGCTATGGCTACACCTTC. The encoded protein is CASSFAGRGYGYTF.

This clonotype was observed at least ten times. The chain joins TRBV6-5 to TRBJ2-7, with 8 bases aligning to TRBD1. Trimming took 2 bases from V and 3 from J; bases not matched to a gene: 0. Germline V gives CDR1 MNHEY, CDR2 SVGAGI. This CDR3 contains 13 residues. The chain's CDR3 is CASSYGTGYEQYF. The CDR3, as DNA: TGTGCCAGCAGTTACGGGACAGGCTACGAGCAGTACTTC.

This clonotype was detected ten times or more. The junction differs from germline at one of its ends, possibly a read error. V usage is TRBV6-5 and J usage is TRBJ2-3, with D perhaps assigned TRBD1 or TRBD2 (5 bases each). This CDR3 is 12 amino acids long. Germline CDR1 reads MNHEY; CDR2 reads SVGAGI. In nucleotides, the CDR3 is TGTGCCAACAGTTCGGGACGGAATACGCAGTATTTT. Its translation is CANSSGRNTQYF.

This clonotype was seen only a few times. A read error may be the cause here, since a much bigger clone is one base away. The chain links TRBV28 to TRBJ1-5; D ambiguous. This CDR3 comprises 13 residues. V lost 5 bases and J 4 bases, leaving 9 bases between the germline ends. The germline CDR1 and CDR2 sequences are MDHEN and SYDVKM. CDR3 protein: CASSAGFNQPQHF. In nucleotides, the CDR3 is TGTGCCAGCAGTGCGGGGTTTAATCAGCCCCAGCATTTT.

This clonotype was recorded many times. J is TRBJ2-7 and V is TRBV6-5; the D gene is possibly TRBD2 (5 bases). The CDR3 runs 13 residues. Trimming stripped 7 bases from V and 0 bases from J, with 10 bases between. Per germline, CDR1 MNHEY and CDR2 SVGAGI. The CDR3 region has the DNA TGTGCCAGCAACCCCGGAGGCTCCTACGAGCAGTACTTC. It specifies CASNPGGSYEQYF.

The sample holds many counts of this clonotype. The chain carries TRBV30 and TRBJ2-7, with D perhaps given as TRBD1 or TRBD2 (5 bases each). Germline V gives CDR1 GTSNPN, CDR2 SVGIG (reference sequence). Trimming took 7 bases from V and 2 from J, leaving 12 bases between them. The CDR3 extends over 12 amino acids. CDR3 bases: TGTGCCTATTCGGGGACCACCTACGAGCAGTACTTC. Translated, it gives CAYSGTTYEQYF. Looking up the rest from reference TRBV30 and TRBJ2-7 gives the full variable domain: SQTIHQWPATLVQPVGSPLSLECTVEGTSNPNLYWYRQAAGRGLQLLFYSVGIGQISSEVPQNLSASRPQDRQFILSSKKLLLSDSGFYLCAYSGTTYEQYFGPGTRLTVT.